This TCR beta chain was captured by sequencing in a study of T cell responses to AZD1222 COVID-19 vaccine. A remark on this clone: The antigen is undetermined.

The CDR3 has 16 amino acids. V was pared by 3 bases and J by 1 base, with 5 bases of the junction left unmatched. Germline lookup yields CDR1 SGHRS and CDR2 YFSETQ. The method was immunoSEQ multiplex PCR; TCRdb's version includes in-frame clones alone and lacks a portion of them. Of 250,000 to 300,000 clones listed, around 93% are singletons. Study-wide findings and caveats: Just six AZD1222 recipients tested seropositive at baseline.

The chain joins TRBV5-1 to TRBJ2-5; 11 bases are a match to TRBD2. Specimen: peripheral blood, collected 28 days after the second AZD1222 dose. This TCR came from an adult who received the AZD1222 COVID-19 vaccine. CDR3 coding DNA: TGCGCCAGCAGCTCCCAGGGACTAGCGGTCCAAGAGACCCAGTACTTC. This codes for CASSSQGLAVQETQYF.